This is a list of T cell receptor beta chains from one sample in a study of cytomegalovirus exposure and HLA in healthy donors. Here immunoSEQ multiplex PCR was the method, and the copy in TCRdb shows in-frame clones only, minus some. The table records around 190,000 clones, around 79% of them present only once. Sequenced material: PBMCs. The receptors were gathered from a woman in her forties or fifties in good health and CMV-seronegative. Both conserved end residues are part of each CDR3. D genes are given only for firm matches.

d_gene	v_gene	CDR3aa
NA	TRBV6-1	CASSESGYGYTF
NA	TRBV5-1	CASSYTGTVNTEAFF
TRBD1	TRBV9	CASSVGDREQTQYF
TRBD1	TRBV15	CATSRTGKPTDTQYF
NA	TRBV5-4	CASSLKDRYEQYF
NA	TRBV5-8	CASTGESTEAFF
TRBD2	TRBV5-4	CASSLFREARKTQYF
TRBD1	TRBV5-4	CASRRDSAYEQYF
NA	TRBV9	CASSVKSGINEKLFF
TRBD2	TRBV18	CASSSSGSLNEQFF
NA	TRBV28	CASSFLGGKYGYTF
TRBD2	TRBV2	CASTPGNSGGTEQFF
TRBD1	TRBV19	CASSKIGSTGTNYGYTF
NA	TRBV29-1	CSVVGNTEAFF
NA	TRBV28	CASSRQLYSNQPQHF
NA	TRBV7-7	CASSLGGSRTGELFF
TRBD2	TRBV7-3	CASGPGGLSYNEQFF
NA	TRBV29-1	CSVIRGADTDTQYF
NA	TRBV19	CASSEQISTNEKLFF
TRBD2	TRBV11-1	CASSFRPRASGRGNEQFF
NA	TRBV11-3	CASSSAGFGTDTQYF
TRBD1	TRBV6-5	CASSYNGQGASEAFF
NA	TRBV5-1	CASSLVVGDNRDTEAFF
TRBD1	TRBV28	CASSPQQGINQPQHF
TRBD1	TRBV9	CASSPGDSLEQYF
NA	TRBV7-9	CASSLAVGNYGYTF
TRBD2	TRBV11-2	CASSSGPSGSRYEQYF
NA	TRBV6-1	CASNPTQNYEQYF
NA	TRBV2	CASSSVNYGYTF
NA	TRBV15	CATSRVQTGIYGYTF
NA	TRBV6-1	CASSERGHYTEAFF
NA	TRBV12-5	CASGPSGIGEQYF
NA	TRBV28	CASSSRWGGGNIQYF
NA	TRBV27	CASSSTGTHNNSPLHF
NA	TRBV9	CASSGRQQAYTDTQYF
TRBD1	TRBV7-9	CASFGTAQETQYF
NA	TRBV2	CASSSQGLNEQYF
NA	TRBV7-9	CASSLVTGVEQYF
NA	TRBV19	CASSIDLESSYNEQFF
NA	TRBV18	CASSPVNKRATDTQYF
NA	TRBV5-6	CASKGGAGNTEAFF
TRBD2	TRBV28	CASRGGADLGGELFF
NA	TRBV5-1	CASSLVGAYGYTF
TRBD2	TRBV4-1	CASSQVLAGAGGTDTQYF
NA	TRBV7-3	CASRDAGTNTQYF
NA	TRBV7-9	CASSLGRDITYEQYF
NA	TRBV19	CASSSRDLYGYTF
TRBD1	TRBV7-3	CASSYPDRAGANVLTF
TRBD1	TRBV29-1	CSVDDPRTGGNEQYF
TRBD1	TRBV5-1	CASSLEVPSQGDGYTF
NA	TRBV6-1	CASSEAGGSEAFF
TRBD1	TRBV7-9	CASRSGQIATNEKLFF
TRBD1	TRBV27	CASSAQGQGRTGELFF
TRBD1	TRBV30	CAWRDRTSSYEQYF
NA	TRBV19	CASSIGPQPYNEQFF